A selection of T cell receptor beta chains follows, all from one sample in a study of early T cells in non-severe SARS-CoV-2 infection. TCRdb redid the calling of the 5' RACE reads with MiXCR, one entry per CDR3 protein. Among tens of thousands of distinct CDR3 sequences listed, approximately 6% were seen once. The sample was whole blood. All receptors come from an adult who was a healthcare worker with PCR-confirmed SARS-CoV-2 infection or an uninfected control (not recorded which). Each CDR3 is given with its conserved first and last residue. The order of the fields is J gene, CDR3 length, clone size, V gene, D gene, CDR3 DNA, CDR3 protein. A D gene is named only where the DNA matches it firmly. For some rows the clone size is stated as once, few or many, or as a class when expanded; others skip it.

>TRBJ2-1|16|-|TRBV20-1|TRBD2
TGCAGTGCTAGAGATCCTAGCGGGGGGGCCTACAATGAGCAGTTCTTC
CSARDPSGGAYNEQFF
>TRBJ2-7|17|few|TRBV7-2|-
TGTGCCAGCAGCTTATCCACTAGCTGGCGATATTCCTACGAGCAGTACTTC
CASSLSTSWRYSYEQYF
>TRBJ2-7|13|-|TRBV3-1|TRBD1
TGTGCCAGCAGCCGACAGGGTTTTTACGAGCAGTACTTC
CASSRQGFYEQYF
>TRBJ2-7|12|few|TRBV7-9|-
TGTGCCAGCAGCTACACACTCTACGAGCAGTACTTC
CASSYTLYEQYF
>TRBJ2-5|11|many|TRBV20-1|-
TGCAGTGCTAGGGGTCCTAAGACCCAGTACTTC
CSARGPKTQYF
>TRBJ1-2|12|-|TRBV29-1|-
TGCAGCGTTGTGGTCCCCCCCTATGGCTACACCTTC
CSVVVPPYGYTF
>TRBJ2-7|14|many|TRBV7-2|TRBD1
TGTGCCAGCAGCTTTAGGGACAGGCCATACGAGCAGTACTTC
CASSFRDRPYEQYF
>TRBJ2-5|16|-|TRBV10-3|TRBD1
TGTGCCATCAGCGAGGGGACAGGGCAAGGTCAAGAGACCCAGTACTTC
CAISEGTGQGQETQYF
>TRBJ1-1|15|many|TRBV6-2/TRBV6-3|-
TGTGCCAGCAGTTACCTCGGGCGGACAAACACTGAAGCTTTCTTT
CASSYLGRTNTEAFF
>TRBJ2-1|13|many|TRBV20-1|TRBD2
TGCAGTAAAGCGGGGGTTTCCTACAATGAGCAGTTCTTC
CSKAGVSYNEQFF
>TRBJ2-1|12|few|TRBV11-2|-
TGTGCCAGCAGCTCCACTAGGGTGGAGCAGTTCTTC
CASSSTRVEQFF
>TRBJ2-7|14|many|TRBV4-3|-
TGCGCCAGCAGCCAAGAACGGACCGTCTACGAGCAGTACTTC
CASSQERTVYEQYF
>TRBJ2-7|14|many|TRBV5-1|-
TGCGCCAGCAGCTTGTCCCAGTCAGGCGGCGAGCAGTACTTC
CASSLSQSGGEQYF